A selection of T cell receptor beta chains follows, all from one sample in a study of patients and donors after allogeneic stem cell transplantation. TCRdb reprocessed the RT-PCR reads with MiXCR, giving one entry per CDR3 protein. This sample has some 960,000 distinct CDR3 sequences, with 15% to 20% found just once. The specimen sequenced was blood, either unsorted or a sorted T cell fraction (not recorded which). Receptors originate from a human donor who was either an allogeneic HSCT recipient or a stem cell or donor lymphocyte infusion donor (not recorded which). It is not recorded whose cells these are; they may come from a transplant donor. CDR3s include the opening cysteine and the closing phenylalanine or tryptophan. The D gene is left open where the match is weak. Clone size is not always given. Where it is, it says once, few, many or a class for expanded clones.

J	D	size	V	DNA	CDR3
TRBJ1-1	-	few	TRBV20-1	TGCAGTGCTAGAGACTGGAGACCTGAAGCTTTCTTT	CSARDWRPEAFF
TRBJ2-5	-	-	TRBV11-2	TGTGCCAGCAGCTTAGCGGACTGGGAGACCCAGTACTTC	CASSLADWETQYF
TRBJ1-1	-	-	TRBV3-1	TGTGCCAGCAGCCAAGTCCGGGGGGGTACGAACACTGAAGCTTTCTTT	CASSQVRGGTNTEAFF
TRBJ2-7	TRBD1	many	TRBV9	TGTGCCAGCAGCCCCCGACAGGGTTTATCGGTCTACGAGCAGTACTTC	CASSPRQGLSVYEQYF
TRBJ2-1	-	few	TRBV20-1	TGCAGTGCTCCAGAAAGGCAACCTTCCCATGAGCAGTTCTTC	CSAPERQPSHEQFF
TRBJ2-5	-	-	TRBV5-1	TGCGCCAGCAGCTTGATGGGCCAGGGGCAAGAGACCCAGTACTTC	CASSLMGQGQETQYF
TRBJ1-5	-	few	TRBV9	TGTGCCAGCAGCGTAGGGGGTTATAGCAATCAGCCCCAGCATTTT	CASSVGGYSNQPQHF
TRBJ1-2	-	few	TRBV2	TGTGCCAGCAGGAAACAGGGCACCGGCTACACCTTC	CASRKQGTGYTF
TRBJ2-2	-	few	TRBV20-1	TGCAGTGCTAGAGTCACGGGCACCGGGGAGCTGTTTTTT	CSARVTGTGELFF
TRBJ2-7	TRBD1	few	TRBV6-2/TRBV6-3	TGTGCCAGCAGTACCGACAGGGTGGGAGCCTACGAGCAGTACTTC	CASSTDRVGAYEQYF
TRBJ2-1	-	-	TRBV5-1	TGCGCCAGCAGCCCCCTCGAAATCGACAATGAGCAGTTCTTC	CASSPLEIDNEQFF
TRBJ1-6	-	few	TRBV3-1	TGTGCCAGCAGCCCAGACGGGGGGGCTAATTCACCCCTCCACTTT	CASSPDGGANSPLHF
TRBJ1-2	TRBD1	once	TRBV11-2	TGTGCCAGCAGCTCCCCCCGCAGGGGGCGTGGGGGCTACACCTTC	CASSSPRRGRGGYTF
TRBJ2-2	TRBD2	many	TRBV20-1	TGCAGTGCGCAGGGACTAGCGGGACGGACCGGGGAGCTGTTTTTT	CSAQGLAGRTGELFF
TRBJ2-1	TRBD1	-	TRBV24-1	TGTGCCACCAGTGAACCGGACAGGGAGGACCTCAATGAGCAGTTCTTC	CATSEPDREDLNEQFF
TRBJ2-2	TRBD1	once	TRBV18	TGTGCCAGCTCACCACTGGGACAGACGAACACCGGGGAGCTGTTTTTT	CASSPLGQTNTGELFF
TRBJ2-5	-	few	TRBV15	TGTGCCACCAGCAGAACTAGCCTAAGGGGGGAGACCCAGTACTTC	CATSRTSLRGETQYF
TRBJ2-1	-	few	TRBV6-1	TGTGCCAGCAGCCCAATTCAAGGGAATGAGCAGTTCTTC	CASSPIQGNEQFF
TRBJ2-1	TRBD2	few	TRBV5-4	TGTGCCAGCAGCTTGGTAGCGGGGGAAGTAAATGAGCAGTTCTTC	CASSLVAGEVNEQFF
TRBJ2-3	TRBD1	few	TRBV7-2	TGTGCCAGCAGCCCGACAGGGGCCCCAGATACGCAGTATTTT	CASSPTGAPDTQYF
TRBJ2-4	-	few	TRBV5-6	TGTGCCAGCAGCTTGGGCGCTAGCAAGGACATTCAGTACTTC	CASSLGASKDIQYF
TRBJ1-4	-	-	TRBV7-9	TGTGCCAGCAGCTTCGGCGGGGGGTTGCAACTGTTTTTT	CASSFGGGLQLFF
TRBJ2-7	-	few	TRBV20-1	TGCAGTGCTAGGAAGATAAGCTCCTACGAGCAGTACTTC	CSARKISSYEQYF
TRBJ2-3	TRBD2	few	TRBV18	TGTGCCAGCTCACCCGGACTAGCCCGGGTGGATACGCAGTATTTT	CASSPGLARVDTQYF
TRBJ1-1	-	-	TRBV9	TGTGCCAGCAGCGCGGCCCCCAGGGTGAGATTGGCCACTGAAGCTTTCTTT	CASSAAPRVRLATEAFF
TRBJ2-1	-	many	TRBV20-1	TGCAGTGCTAGCGCAGCGGGCCACAATGAGCAGTTCTTC	CSASAAGHNEQFF
TRBJ2-5	TRBD2	-	TRBV7-2	TGTGCCAGCAGCTTAGTTAGCGGGGGTGGGACCCAGTACTTC	CASSLVSGGGTQYF
TRBJ2-7	-	few	TRBV6-2/TRBV6-3	TGTGCCAGCAGTTACTCCGCGGGGCCCTACGAGCAGTACTTC	CASSYSAGPYEQYF
TRBJ1-5	TRBD1	few	TRBV20-1	TGCAGTGCTAGAGAGGGACAGGCGAATCAGCCCCAGCATTTT	CSAREGQANQPQHF
TRBJ2-2	-	-	TRBV12-3/TRBV12-4	TGTGCCAGCAGTTGGGCAGGGGCGCACACCGGGGAGCTGTTTTTT	CASSWAGAHTGELFF
TRBJ1-1	-	few	TRBV12-3/TRBV12-4	TGTGCCAGCAGGTTGGCCCCGAACACTGAAGCTTTCTTT	CASRLAPNTEAFF
TRBJ2-1	-	-	TRBV5-4	TGTGCCATCCTCGAGGGGAATGAGCAGTTCTTC	CAILEGNEQFF
TRBJ1-2	-	-	TRBV4-3	TGCGCCAGCAGCCATGCCGTCGAAGGCCGGCCATACTATGGCTACACCTTC	CASSHAVEGRPYYGYTF
TRBJ2-4	-	-	TRBV9	TGTGCCAGGGAGGACTTAAACATTCAGTACTTC	CAREDLNIQYF
TRBJ2-4	-	few	TRBV6-7	TGTGCCAGCAGTAAGACAAACCGAGGTTTCCTAGGGGCCAAAAACATTCAGTACTTC	CASSKTNRGFLGAKNIQYF
TRBJ1-4	TRBD1	-	TRBV4-1	TGCGCCAGCAGCCAGACCGGACAGGGGAGGACTAATGAAAAACTGTTTTTT	CASSQTGQGRTNEKLFF
TRBJ2-5	TRBD1	-	TRBV11-1	TGTGCCAGCGGCCTCGGGACAGCGCGGGAGACCCAGTACTTC	CASGLGTARETQYF
TRBJ2-1	TRBD2	-	TRBV24-1	TGTGCCACCAGTGATTCTGGGACTAGCGTATACAATGAGCAGTTCTTC	CATSDSGTSVYNEQFF
TRBJ2-1	TRBD2	few	TRBV7-3	TGTGCCAGCAGCTTCCAAGGGACTAGCGGTTACAATGAGCAGTTCTTC	CASSFQGTSGYNEQFF
TRBJ2-3	TRBD2	-	TRBV20-1	TGCAGTGCTAGAGATCCTAGCGGGGGGGCAGATACGCAGTATTTT	CSARDPSGGADTQYF
TRBJ2-7	-	-	TRBV12-3/TRBV12-4	TGTGCCAGCTGGGGGGGCGGGAGTTATCACGAGCAGTACTTC	CASWGGGSYHEQYF
TRBJ2-7	-	-	TRBV20-1	TGCAGTGCTAGTAGAGTGGGTGGGAACTCCTACGAGCAGTACTTC	CSASRVGGNSYEQYF
TRBJ2-1	-	-	TRBV2	TGTGCCAGCAGTGGGAGGGGGAACAACTATGAGCAGTTCTTC	CASSGRGNNYEQFF
TRBJ2-2	TRBD2	-	TRBV2	TGTGCCAGCAGCTTTAGCGGGAGTGCGAACACCGGGGAGCTGTTTTTT	CASSFSGSANTGELFF
TRBJ2-7	-	few	TRBV5-1	TGCGCCAGCAGCTGGCTAGGGGACGAGCAGTACTTC	CASSWLGDEQYF
TRBJ2-7	-	few	TRBV20-1	TGCAGTGCCCCGGGGGTCTTTTCGGGGGAGCAGTACTTC	CSAPGVFSGEQYF
TRBJ2-7	-	-	TRBV6-1	TGTGCCAGCAGTCCTCGACAGTTCTCCGTTTTCTACGAGCAGTACTTC	CASSPRQFSVFYEQYF
TRBJ1-1	-	many	TRBV12-3/TRBV12-4	TGTGCCAGCACCCTGAGGGGGATAGCTTTCTTT	CASTLRGIAFF
TRBJ2-3	TRBD1	-	TRBV2	TGTGCCAGCAGTCAGACAGGGGGCAGCGCAGATACGCAGTATTTT	CASSQTGGSADTQYF
TRBJ2-2	-	-	TRBV2	TGTGCCAGCAGTGAGGCCTGGGACACCGGGGAGCTGTTTTTT	CASSEAWDTGELFF
TRBJ1-1	-	few	TRBV20-1	TGCAGTGCTACTCAAAACACTGAAGCTTTCTTT	CSATQNTEAFF